The clone carrying this T cell receptor (beta chain) was observed at least ten times. Authors of the study amplified TCR beta CDR3 regions from RNA transcripts. HTBI primers drove first-round RT-PCR of the TCR CDR3. One entry per CDR3 protein results from TCRdb running MiXCR on the multiplex PCR reads. This sample yields under 200,000 distinct CDR3 sequences, of which 9.4% are seen a single time; roughly a fifth belongs to the top ten. The data were obtained in a study of T cells in Graves' hyperthyroidism and ophthalmopathy. The CDR3 is 14 amino acids. The ends were cut back, 8 bases at V and 1 base at J, with 14 bases in the middle. CDR1 and CDR2 from the germline V gene are SNHLY and FYNNEI.

The V gene is TRBV2, the J gene TRBJ1-1; D uncertain. This clonotype was obtained from a woman aged 18-29 years with Graves' hyperthyroidism that later progressed to Graves' ophthalmopathy. Sequenced sample: blood. DNA for the CDR3: TGTGCCAGCTCCTTCGGGGAGGGGAACACTGAAGCTTTCTTT. Translating it yields CASSFGEGNTEAFF.